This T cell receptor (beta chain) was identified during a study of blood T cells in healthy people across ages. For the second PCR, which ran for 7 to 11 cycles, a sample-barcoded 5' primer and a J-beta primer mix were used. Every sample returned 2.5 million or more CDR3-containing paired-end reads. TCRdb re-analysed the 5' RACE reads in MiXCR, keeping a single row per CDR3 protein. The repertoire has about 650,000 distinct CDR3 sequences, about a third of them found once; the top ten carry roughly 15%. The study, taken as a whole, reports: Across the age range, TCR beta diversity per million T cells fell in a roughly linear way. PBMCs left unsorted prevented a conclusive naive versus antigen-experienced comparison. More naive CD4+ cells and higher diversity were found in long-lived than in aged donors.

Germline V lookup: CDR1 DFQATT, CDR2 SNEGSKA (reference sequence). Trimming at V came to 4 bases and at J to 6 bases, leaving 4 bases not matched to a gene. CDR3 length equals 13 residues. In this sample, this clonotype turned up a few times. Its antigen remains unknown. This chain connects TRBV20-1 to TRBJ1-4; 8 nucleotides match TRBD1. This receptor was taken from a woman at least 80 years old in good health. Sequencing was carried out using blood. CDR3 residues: CSATDRGHEKLFF. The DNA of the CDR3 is TGCAGTGCTACCGACAGGGGCCATGAAAAACTGTTTTTT.